The entry below describes one T cell receptor (beta chain). Its target is unknown. The entry originates in a study of shared clonotypes between healthy human individuals. General study points: The four-donor shared clonotypes exceeded non-shared clonotypes in generation probability, with non-shared ones scoring lower.

Participating donors were healthy, HIV-negative adults free of recent acute infections or vaccinations. Nashville, Tennessee was home to all donors, each a Caucasian adult. The CDR3 loop spans 18 amino acids. V lost 6 bases and J lost 1; bases outside the gene matches: 12. CDR1 and CDR2 from the germline V gene are LNHDA and SQIVND (reference sequence). The protocol was immunoSEQ multiplex PCR, while the TCRdb copy is restricted to in-frame clones and leaves out a portion. This table has 2 million to 2.5 million clones, 90% to 97% appearing once. The gene calls are TRBV19 and TRBJ1-6; the match to TRBD1 covers 7 bases. This clonotype was sampled from a man aged 18-30 years in good health. The sequencing sample was made of naive CD4+ T cells sorted from blood. Noted subset: CD45RA+ positively selected. The CDR3 loop is CASRGQSAPRSYNSPLHF. The DNA for the CDR3 is TGTGCCAGTAGGGGACAGTCAGCCCCCAGATCCTATAATTCACCCCTCCACTTT.